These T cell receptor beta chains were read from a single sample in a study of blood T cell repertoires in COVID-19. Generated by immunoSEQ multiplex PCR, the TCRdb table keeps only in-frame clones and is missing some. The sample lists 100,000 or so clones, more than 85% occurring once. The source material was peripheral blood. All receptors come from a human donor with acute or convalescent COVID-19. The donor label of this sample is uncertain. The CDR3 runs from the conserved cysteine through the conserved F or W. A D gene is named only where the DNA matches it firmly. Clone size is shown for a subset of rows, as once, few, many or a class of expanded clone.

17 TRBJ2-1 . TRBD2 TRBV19 TGTGCCAGTAGTAGTCGTCATTCCAGCGGGAGGGTCAATGAGCAGTTCTTC CASSSRHSSGRVNEQFF
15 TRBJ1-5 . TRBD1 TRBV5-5 TGTGCCAGCAGCGTAGACAGGGGTTTTACTCAGCCCCAGCATTTT CASSVDRGFTQPQHF
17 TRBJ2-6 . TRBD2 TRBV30 TGTGCCTGGAGTTCTGGGAGGGTAAGACTTGGGGCCAACGTCCTGACTTTC CAWSSGRVRLGANVLTF
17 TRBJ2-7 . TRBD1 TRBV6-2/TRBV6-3 TGTGCCAGCAGTTGGCGTATGACAGGGGCGTATTCCTACGAGCAGTACTTC CASSWRMTGAYSYEQYF
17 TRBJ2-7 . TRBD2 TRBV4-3 TGCGCCAGCAGCCAAAAAAGCGGGAGACCCCTGAGGGGCGAGCAGTACTTC CASSQKSGRPLRGEQYF
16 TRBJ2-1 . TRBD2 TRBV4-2 TGTGCCAGCAGCCCCGGACTAGCGGGGGCCCACAATGAGCAGTTCTTC CASSPGLAGAHNEQFF
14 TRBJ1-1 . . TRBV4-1 TGCGCCAGCAGCCCAGTCAACCGGGACATTGAAGCTTTCTTT CASSPVNRDIEAFF
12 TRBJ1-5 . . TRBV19 TGTGCCAGTAGTCAAAGCAATCAGCCCCAGCATTTT CASSQSNQPQHF
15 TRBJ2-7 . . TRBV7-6 TGTGCCAGCAGCCCAATAGGGGGTATCGGGAGGAAGCAGTACTTC CASSPIGGIGRKQYF
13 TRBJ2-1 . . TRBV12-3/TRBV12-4 TGTGCCAGCAGTTTACGACAGCAGGTTGGGCAGTTCTTC CASSLRQQVGQFF
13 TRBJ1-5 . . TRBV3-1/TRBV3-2 TGTGCCAGCGATAACAGGTTTGAGCAGCCCCAGCATTTT CASDNRFEQPQHF
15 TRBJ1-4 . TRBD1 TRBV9 TGTGCCAGCAGCGCAGGGACAGGGTGGGATGAAAAACTGTTTTTT CASSAGTGWDEKLFF
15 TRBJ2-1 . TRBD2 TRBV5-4 TGTGCCAGCAGCTTCCGGGGGGGCGGTTACAATGAGCAGTTCTTC CASSFRGGGYNEQFF
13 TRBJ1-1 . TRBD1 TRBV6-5 TGTGCCAGCCAGGGGGTATCGAACACTGAAGCTTTCTTT CASQGVSNTEAFF
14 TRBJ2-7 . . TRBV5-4 TGTGCCAGCAGCTTGGGTGGGGCCTCCTACGAGCAGTACTTC CASSLGGASYEQYF
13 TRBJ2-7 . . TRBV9 TGTGCCAGCAGCGCTAGTGGGTCCTACGAGCAGTACTTC CASSASGSYEQYF
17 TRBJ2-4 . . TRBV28 TGTGCCAGCAGTTTATGGGGAGAATCCATAGCCAAAAACATTCAGTACTTC CASSLWGESIAKNIQYF
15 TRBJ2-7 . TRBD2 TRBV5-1 TGCGCCAGCAGCTTGGTCTCTAGCGGGAGTGAGGAGCAGTACTTC CASSLVSSGSEEQYF
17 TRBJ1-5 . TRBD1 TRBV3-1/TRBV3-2 TGTGCCAGCAGCCAAGAAAGGACAGGGGCGAGCAATCAGCCCCAGCATTTT CASSQERTGASNQPQHF
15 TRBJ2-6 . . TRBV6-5 TGTGCCAGCAGACCGGTCTCAACTGGGGCCAACGTCCTGACTTTC CASRPVSTGANVLTF
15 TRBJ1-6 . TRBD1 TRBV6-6 TGTGCCAGCAGCCGGGAGGACAGGGGGCGAGGACCCCTCCACTTT CASSREDRGRGPLHF
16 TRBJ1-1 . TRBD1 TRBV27 TGTGCCAGCAGTAAAACCGCCGGGACAGCCTTTTTTGAAGCTTTCTTT CASSKTAGTAFFEAFF
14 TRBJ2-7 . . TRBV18 TGTGCCAGCTCACCAGGTGAAGCGGTAATAGAGCAGTACTTC CASSPGEAVIEQYF
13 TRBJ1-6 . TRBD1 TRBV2 TGTGCCAGCGGGACAGGGGGTAACTCACCCCTCCACTTT CASGTGGNSPLHF
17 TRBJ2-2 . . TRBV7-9 TGTGCCAGCAGCGGAGACCCCCATGGAAAGAGGACCGGGGAGCTGTTTTTT CASSGDPHGKRTGELFF
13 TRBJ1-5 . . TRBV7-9 TGTGCCAGCAGCTTAGAAGGGGAACAGCCCCAGCATTTT CASSLEGEQPQHF
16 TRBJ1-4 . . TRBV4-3 TGCGCCAGCAGCCAAGCAGAAGGAACAGGATTTGAAAAACTGTTTTTT CASSQAEGTGFEKLFF
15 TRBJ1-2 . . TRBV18 TGTGCCAGCTCACCAACAGCGAACCAGGGGTATGGCTACACCTTC CASSPTANQGYGYTF
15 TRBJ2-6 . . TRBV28 TGTGCCAGCAGTTTTCCGGTCGCCGGGGCCAACGTCCTGACTTTC CASSFPVAGANVLTF
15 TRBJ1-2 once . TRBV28 TGTGCCAGCAGTTTGGGAGGACGGAGACGGGATGGCTACACCTTC CASSLGGRRRDGYTF
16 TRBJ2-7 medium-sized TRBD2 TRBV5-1 TGCGCCAGCAGCTCGGGACTAGCGGGGTTGTCGAGCTACAAGTACTTC CASSSGLAGLSSYKYF
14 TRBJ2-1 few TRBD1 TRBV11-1 TGTGCCAGCAGCTTAAGGGACAGGGATCATGAGCAGTTCTTC CASSLRDRDHEQFF
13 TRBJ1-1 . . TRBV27 TGTGCCAGCAGTATCGCCCGAGGCACTGAAGCTTTCTTT CASSIARGTEAFF
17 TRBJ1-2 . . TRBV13 TGTGCCAGCAGCTTACGGTCCAGGGCCCTAGCTAACTATGGCTACACCTTC CASSLRSRALANYGYTF
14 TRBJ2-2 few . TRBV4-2 TGTGCCAGCAGCCAAGATCGAGGGTCCGGGGAGCTGTTTTTT CASSQDRGSGELFF
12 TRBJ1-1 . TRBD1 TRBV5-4 TGTGCCAGCGGGACAGGGGGTGGAAAAGCTTTCTTT CASGTGGGKAFF
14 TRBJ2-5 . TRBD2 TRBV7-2 TGTGCCAGCAGCTTAGGGGCGGGGGAGGAGACCCAGTACTTC CASSLGAGEETQYF
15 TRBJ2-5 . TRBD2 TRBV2 TGTGCCAGCAGGATAAGACTAGCGGGTTTGGAGACCCAGTACTTC CASRIRLAGLETQYF
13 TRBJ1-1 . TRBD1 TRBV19 TGTGCCAGTAGTACCAACAGGGGGACTGAAGCTTTCTTT CASSTNRGTEAFF
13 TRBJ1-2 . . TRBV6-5 TGTGCCAGCAGTTACGACCACAGGGATGGCTACACCTTC CASSYDHRDGYTF
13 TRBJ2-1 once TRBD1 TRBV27 TGTGCCAGCAGTCCCAGGACAGGCAATGAGCAGTTCTTC CASSPRTGNEQFF
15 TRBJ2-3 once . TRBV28 TGTGCCAGCAGTTTTGCGGGGCGGCCCACAGATACGCAGTATTTT CASSFAGRPTDTQYF
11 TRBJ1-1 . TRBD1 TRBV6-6 TGTGCCAGCAGTCGACAGGGGGGAGCTTTCTTT CASSRQGGAFF
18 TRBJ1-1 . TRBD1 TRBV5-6 TGTGCCAGCAGCGGGACAGGGGGCGCCGGAGTATGGAGCACTGAAGCTTTCTTT CASSGTGGAGVWSTEAFF
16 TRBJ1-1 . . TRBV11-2 TGTGCCAGCAGCTCGCAGGGGAGAGGCTCCGGGAATGAAGCTTTCTTT CASSSQGRGSGNEAFF
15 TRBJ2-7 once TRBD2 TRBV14 TGTGCCAGCAGCTTGCTAGGAGCGGGAGCGAACGAGCAGTACTTC CASSLLGAGANEQYF
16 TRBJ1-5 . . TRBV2 TGTGCCAGCAGTGAAGCGCGGGGCAGGGAAAATCAGCCCCAGCATTTT CASSEARGRENQPQHF
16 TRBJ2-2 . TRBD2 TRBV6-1 TGTGCCAGCAGTGAGTTGCGGGGGATAAACACCGGGGAGCTGTTTTTT CASSELRGINTGELFF
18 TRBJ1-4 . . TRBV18 TGTGCCAGCTCACCACGGTCCCCGGTCCGGGGGGCCGGTGAAAAACTGTTTTTT CASSPRSPVRGAGEKLFF
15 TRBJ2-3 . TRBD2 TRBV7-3 TGTGCCAGCACAAGGACTAGCGGTCCCGCAGATACGCAGTATTTT CASTRTSGPADTQYF
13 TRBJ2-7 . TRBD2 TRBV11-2 TGTGCCAGCAGCCCCGGGACTAGCGGCGAGCAGTACTTC CASSPGTSGEQYF
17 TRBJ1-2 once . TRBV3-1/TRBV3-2 TGTGCCAGCAGCCAAGAAGAGACCTTAACAGCATACTATGGCTACACCTTC CASSQEETLTAYYGYTF